The 15 T cell receptor beta chains given below trace back to one sample, sequenced in a study of shared clonotypes between healthy human individuals. Naive CD8 populations comprised CD45RO-negative cells positively selected for CCR7, excluding terminally differentiated effector memory CD45RA+ cells. Libraries were prepared by immunoSEQ multiplex PCR; TCRdb keeps only in-frame clonotypes and omits some of them. The sample contains about 2.2 million clones, 90% to 95% of which appear only once. Sequencing input: naive CD8+ T cells from PBMCs. These receptors were obtained from a man between 18 and 35 years old in good health. Some clones in this sample may be carry-over from other donors' samples.

The chain uses TRBV28 and TRBJ2-7; the match to TRBD1 covers 7 bases. With V trimmed by 6 bases and J by 3 bases, 8 bases remained unmatched. Per the germline V gene, CDR1 is MDHEN and CDR2 is SYDVKM. The CDR3 covers 14 residues. CDR3 nucleotides: TGTGCCAGCAGGTACAGGGGCCGCCACTACGAGCAGTACTTC. Translated, it gives CASRYRGRHYEQYF. Filled out from reference TRBV28 and TRBJ2-7, the complete variable domain reads DVKVTQSSRYLVKRTGEKVFLECVQDMDHENMFWYRQDPGLGLRLIYFSYDVKMKEKGDIPEGYSVSREKKERFSLILESASTNQTSMYLCASRYRGRHYEQYFGPGTRLTVT.

The V and J genes are TRBV29-1 and TRBJ2-1; D may correspond to TRBD1 or TRBD2 (5 bases each). The germline gives CDR1 SQVTM, CDR2 ANQGSEA. V lost 7 bases and J 6 bases, leaving 10 bases between the germline ends. CDR3 length equals 11 residues. CDR3 nucleotide sequence: TGCAGCGGTCGGGACCCCAATGAGCAGTTCTTC. Protein product: CSGRDPNEQFF.

V and J are TRBV27 and TRBJ2-1; D is unresolved. V lost 5 bases and J lost 2, with 13 bases in between. CDR1 is MNHEY, CDR2 SMNVEV, per germline (reference sequence). The CDR3 is 15 residues long. The CDR3 DNA follows: TGTGCCAGCAGTCCCGGTGTAAAGGCCTACAATGAGCAGTTCTTC. This gives the protein CASSPGVKAYNEQFF.

The rearrangement links TRBV10-3 to TRBJ1-1; D perhaps matches TRBD1 (5 bases). Germline V gene sequence: CDR1 ENHRY, CDR2 SYGVKD. This CDR3 has 16 residues. V was pared by 0 bases and J by 1 base, with 12 bases between. The CDR3 region has the DNA TGTGCCATCAGTGAGTCGACAGTTGCTACGAACACTGAAGCTTTCTTT. It encodes CAISESTVATNTEAFF.

V and J are TRBV5-1 and TRBJ2-5; no clear D. CDR3 size: 14 residues. CDR1 is SGHRS, CDR2 YFSETQ, per germline. The germline V and J ends were trimmed by 2 bases and 0 bases, with 8 bases remaining between them. Written as DNA, the CDR3 is TGCGCCAGCAGCTTTGAAGGGCACCAAGAGACCCAGTACTTC. It encodes CASSFEGHQETQYF.

This clone was recorded only once. The rearrangement uses TRBV28 and TRBJ2-5, with D uncertain. Trimming left V 4 bases short and J 5 bases short, with 8 bases between. The CDR3 spans 12 residues. Looked up from germline, CDR1 is MDHEN and CDR2 is SYDVKM. CDR3 coding DNA: TGTGCCAGCAGTTCAAACGGGGAGACCCAGTACTTC. Translated, it gives CASSSNGETQYF.

The chain recombines TRBV27 with TRBJ2-1, with D possibly being TRBD2 (6 bases). CDR3 size: 14 residues. Germline CDR1 reads MNHEY; CDR2 reads SMNVEV (reference sequence). Trimming left V 4 bases short and J 5 bases short, with 12 bases between. CDR3: CASSSGLRHNEQFF. CDR3 nucleotides: TGTGCCAGCAGTTCGGGACTCCGGCACAATGAGCAGTTCTTC.

Note on this clone: Other DNA sequences in the same sample also yield this CDR3. The chain employs TRBV7-9 and TRBJ2-7; D remains unclear. The CDR3 extends over 11 amino acids. Germline CDR1 SEHNR, CDR2 FQNEAQ (reference sequence). V was clipped by 1 base and J by 7 bases, with 5 bases between them. The CDR3 loop is CASSLGREQYF. In DNA, the CDR3 is TGTGCCAGCAGCTTAGGCCGGGAGCAGTACTTC.

This chain connects TRBV29-1 to TRBJ2-7; the match to TRBD2 covers 8 bases. The ends lost 7 bases at V and 6 bases at J; junction bases unmatched: 5. Germline V CDR1 and CDR2: SQVTM, ANQGSEA. The CDR3 has 11 residues. The DNA of the CDR3 is TGCAGCGCCGACCGGGAGGGCGAGCAGTACTTC. It encodes CSADREGEQYF.

This chain connects TRBV27 to TRBJ2-7, with 9 nucleotides matching TRBD2. The germline CDR1 and CDR2 sequences are MNHEY and SMNVEV (reference sequence). The CDR3 contains 16 residues. Germline trimming cut 0 bases from V and 5 bases from J; bases unmatched to any gene: 8. In DNA, the CDR3 is TGTGCCAGCAGTTTATCTGCTAGCGGGGCCCTCAACGAGCAGTACTTC. Protein: CASSLSASGALNEQYF.

The V and J genes are TRBV13 and TRBJ2-7, with TRBD1 matching over 7 bases. The germline gives CDR1 PRHDT, CDR2 FYEKMQ (reference sequence). The CDR3 length is 13 residues. The trim removed 5 bases at V and 3 bases at J, leaving 4 bases unmatched. CDR3 DNA sequence: TGTGCCAGCAGCCCTACAGGGGACTACGAGCAGTACTTC. It encodes CASSPTGDYEQYF.

The V and J genes are TRBV6-6 and TRBJ1-1; a possible D gene is TRBD1 (5 bases). The CDR3 runs to 13 residues. Germline CDR1 is MNHNY and CDR2 is SVGAGI (reference sequence). V lost 9 bases, J lost 1 base, and 12 bases lay in between. CDR3 in amino acids: CASRDAQNTEAFF. CDR3 in DNA: TGTGCCAGTCGGGACGCCCAGAACACTGAAGCTTTCTTT.

The V and J genes are TRBV6-1 and TRBJ2-3, with D perhaps matching TRBD2 (6 bases). Germline lookup yields CDR1 MNHNS and CDR2 SASEGT. The V and J ends lost 6 bases and 4 bases respectively, with 14 bases between them. The CDR3 is 14 amino acids. As DNA, the CDR3 is TGTGCCAGCAGGGGACTGGCTTGGCCAGATACGCAGTATTTT. The encoded protein is CASRGLAWPDTQYF.

The rearrangement joins TRBV19 to TRBJ2-2; D perhaps matches TRBD2 (5 bases). V lost 1 base and J 5 bases, leaving 11 bases between the germline ends. Per germline, CDR1 LNHDA and CDR2 SQIVND (reference sequence). The CDR3 loop spans 15 amino acids. The CDR3 coding sequence is TGTGCCAGTAGTATAGTCTCCGAGGGAACCGGGGAGCTGTTTTTT. Translating it yields CASSIVSEGTGELFF.

The CDR3 DNA reads as TGTGCCAGCAGCTTAACGTCCCGGCCCCAAGAGACCCAGTACTTC. Its protein is CASSLTSRPQETQYF. This chain uses TRBV7-3 with TRBJ2-5; no firm D call. Germline assignment: CDR1 SGHTA and CDR2 FQGTGA. V was pared by 0 bases and J by 1 base, with 9 bases between. The CDR3 consists of 15 residues.